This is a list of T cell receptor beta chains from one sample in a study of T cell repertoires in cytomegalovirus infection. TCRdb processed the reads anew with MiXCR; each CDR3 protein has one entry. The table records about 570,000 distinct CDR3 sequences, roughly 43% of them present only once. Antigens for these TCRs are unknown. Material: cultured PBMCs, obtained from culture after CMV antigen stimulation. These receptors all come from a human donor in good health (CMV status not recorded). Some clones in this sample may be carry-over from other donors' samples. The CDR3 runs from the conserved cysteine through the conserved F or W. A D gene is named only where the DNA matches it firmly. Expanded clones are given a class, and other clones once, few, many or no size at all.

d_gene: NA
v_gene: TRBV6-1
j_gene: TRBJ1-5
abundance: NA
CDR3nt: TGTGCCAGCAGTGAAAGTTATCGGGGATTCAATCAGCCCCAGCATTTT
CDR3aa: CASSESYRGFNQPQHF

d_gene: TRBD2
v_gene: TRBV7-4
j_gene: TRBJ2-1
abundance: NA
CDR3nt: TGTGCCAGCAGCTTGGGGGAGGGACTAGCGGGCCTCAATGAGCAGTTCTTC
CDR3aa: CASSLGEGLAGLNEQFF

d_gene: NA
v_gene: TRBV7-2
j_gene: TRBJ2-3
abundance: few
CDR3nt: TGTGCCAGCAGCTTAGGCCTAGCTTTAGATACGCAGTATTTT
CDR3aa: CASSLGLALDTQYF

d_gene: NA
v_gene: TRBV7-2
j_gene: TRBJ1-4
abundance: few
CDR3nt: TGTGCCAGCAGCACCGCCTGGGGAAAACTGTTTTTT
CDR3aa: CASSTAWGKLFF

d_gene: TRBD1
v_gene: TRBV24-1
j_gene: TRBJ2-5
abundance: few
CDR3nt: TGTGCCACCAGTGATTCGCAGACAGGGATGGAGACCCAGTACTTC
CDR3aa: CATSDSQTGMETQYF

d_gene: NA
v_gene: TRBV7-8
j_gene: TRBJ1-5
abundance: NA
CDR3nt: TGTGCCAGCAGCGAAAAAAGGGCGGGCCATCAGCCCCAGCATTTT
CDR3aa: CASSEKRAGHQPQHF

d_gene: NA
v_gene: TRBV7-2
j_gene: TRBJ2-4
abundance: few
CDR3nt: TGTGCCAGCAGTCGAGGGGGAGAAGCCAAAAACATTCAGTACTTC
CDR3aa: CASSRGGEAKNIQYF

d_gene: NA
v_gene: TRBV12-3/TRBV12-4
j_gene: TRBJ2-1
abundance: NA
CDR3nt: TGTGCCAGCACCGGGGCCGGCGGGGCGAGTGAGCAGTTCTTC
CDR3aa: CASTGAGGASEQFF

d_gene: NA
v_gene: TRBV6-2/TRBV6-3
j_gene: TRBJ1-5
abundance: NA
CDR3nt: TGTGCCAGCAGTTACTATCCGGGGGCGGCTCTTGGCAATCAGCCCCAGCATTTT
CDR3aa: CASSYYPGAALGNQPQHF

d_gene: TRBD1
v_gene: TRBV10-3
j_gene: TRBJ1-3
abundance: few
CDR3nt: TGTGCCATCAGTGAGTCGGGCACAGGGGGCTCTGGAAACACCATATATTTT
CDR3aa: CAISESGTGGSGNTIYF

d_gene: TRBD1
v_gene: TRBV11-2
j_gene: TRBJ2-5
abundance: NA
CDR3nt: TGTGCCAGCAGCACGGGGACAGGGCCTGGGGAGACCCAGTACTTC
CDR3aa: CASSTGTGPGETQYF

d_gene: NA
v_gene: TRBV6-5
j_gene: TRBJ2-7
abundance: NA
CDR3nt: TGTGCCAGCAGTTACTTGAGGGGTCGTGGGGGACACGAGCAGTACTTC
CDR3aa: CASSYLRGRGGHEQYF

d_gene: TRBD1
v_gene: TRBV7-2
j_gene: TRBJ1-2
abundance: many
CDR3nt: TGTGCCAGCAGCCCGCGACAGGGACTCGGTGTAAACTATGGCTACACCTTC
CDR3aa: CASSPRQGLGVNYGYTF

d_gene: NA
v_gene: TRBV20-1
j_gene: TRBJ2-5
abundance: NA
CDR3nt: TGCAGTGCTCCCGACAGGGGAGGGAGTGAGACCCAGTACTTC
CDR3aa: CSAPDRGGSETQYF

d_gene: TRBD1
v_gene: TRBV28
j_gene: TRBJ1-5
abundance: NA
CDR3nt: TGTGCCAGCAGCTGGGGGACAGTATGGGATCAGCCCCAGCATTTT
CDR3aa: CASSWGTVWDQPQHF

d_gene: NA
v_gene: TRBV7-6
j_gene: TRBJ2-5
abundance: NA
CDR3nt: TGTGCCAGCAGCTTAGTGGGGGAGTCGCAGCTTCAGACCCAGTACTTC
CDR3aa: CASSLVGESQLQTQYF

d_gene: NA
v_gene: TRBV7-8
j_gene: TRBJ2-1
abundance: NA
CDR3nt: TGTGCCAGCAGCCCCCGGACTGAGCAGTTCTTC
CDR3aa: CASSPRTEQFF

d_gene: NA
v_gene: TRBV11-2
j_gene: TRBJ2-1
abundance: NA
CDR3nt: TGTGCCAGCAGCGGGGAGAGTCTCGGAAAGCAGTTCTTC
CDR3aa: CASSGESLGKQFF

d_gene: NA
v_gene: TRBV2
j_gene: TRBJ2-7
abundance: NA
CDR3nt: TGTGCCAGCAAAGAGACTCCGTCACCCTACGAGCAGTACTTC
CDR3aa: CASKETPSPYEQYF

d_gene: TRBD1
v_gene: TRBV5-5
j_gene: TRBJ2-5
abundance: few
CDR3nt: TGTGCCAGCAGCTTGGTAGGACAGGGCGAGACCCAGTACTTC
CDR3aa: CASSLVGQGETQYF

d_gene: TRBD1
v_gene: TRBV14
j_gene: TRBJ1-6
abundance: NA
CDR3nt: TGTGCCAGCAGCCGCGGACAGGCGGTCTCCTATAATTCACCCCTCCACTTT
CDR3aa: CASSRGQAVSYNSPLHF

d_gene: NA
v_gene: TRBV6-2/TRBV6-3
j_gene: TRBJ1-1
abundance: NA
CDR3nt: TGTGCCACCATAACGTGGGGCAACACTGAAGCTTTCTTT
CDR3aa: CATITWGNTEAFF

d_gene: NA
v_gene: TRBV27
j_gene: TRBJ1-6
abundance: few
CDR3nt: TGTGCCAGCAGTTTATCCCCCTCGGCGGGTTCACCCCTCCACTTT
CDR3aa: CASSLSPSAGSPLHF

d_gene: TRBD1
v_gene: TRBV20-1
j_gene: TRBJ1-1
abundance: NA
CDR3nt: TGCAGTGCTAGAGGAGACAGGGGCGGGACTGAAGCTTTCTTT
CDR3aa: CSARGDRGGTEAFF

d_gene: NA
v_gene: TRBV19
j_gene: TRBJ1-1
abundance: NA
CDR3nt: TGTGCCAGTAGTCCTCGGGACCGGATGAGCACTGAAGCTTTCTTT
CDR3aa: CASSPRDRMSTEAFF

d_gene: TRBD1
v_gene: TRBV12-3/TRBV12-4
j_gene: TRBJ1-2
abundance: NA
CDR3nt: TGTGCCAGCAGTTCCCGGGACAGATTATTTGACTATGGCTACACCTTC
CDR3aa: CASSSRDRLFDYGYTF

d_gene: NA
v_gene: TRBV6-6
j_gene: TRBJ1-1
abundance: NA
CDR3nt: TGTGCCAGCTTTGGACAGAGGATGAACACTGAAGCTTTCTTT
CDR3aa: CASFGQRMNTEAFF

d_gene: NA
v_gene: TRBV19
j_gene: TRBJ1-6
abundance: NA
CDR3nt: TGTGCCAGTAGTACCACTGGGGTTGGTTCACCCCTCCACTTT
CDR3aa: CASSTTGVGSPLHF

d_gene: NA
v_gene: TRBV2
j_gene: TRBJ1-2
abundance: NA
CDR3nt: TGTGCCAGCAGTGAAGGGTCGGGAAGGGTCTATGGCTACACCTTC
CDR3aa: CASSEGSGRVYGYTF

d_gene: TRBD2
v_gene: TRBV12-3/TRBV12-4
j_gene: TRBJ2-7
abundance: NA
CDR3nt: TGTGCCAGCAGTTTAAATCCCGAACTAGCGGGAGAGTCCGAGCAGTACTTC
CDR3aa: CASSLNPELAGESEQYF

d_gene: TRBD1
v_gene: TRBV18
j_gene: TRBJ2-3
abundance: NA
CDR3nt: TGTGCCAGCTCACCACCCGGACAGGGACCCCCAGATACGCAGTATTTT
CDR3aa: CASSPPGQGPPDTQYF

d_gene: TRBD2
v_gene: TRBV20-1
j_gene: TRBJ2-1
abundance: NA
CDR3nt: TGCAGTGCTAGAATAAGGGAAGCGGGGGCGGTCTACAATGAGCAGTTCTTC
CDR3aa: CSARIREAGAVYNEQFF

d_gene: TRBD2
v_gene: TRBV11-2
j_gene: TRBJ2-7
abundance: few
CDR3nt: TGTGCCAGCAGCTTAGCTAGCGGGATTACCTTCTCCGAGCAGTACTTC
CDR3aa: CASSLASGITFSEQYF

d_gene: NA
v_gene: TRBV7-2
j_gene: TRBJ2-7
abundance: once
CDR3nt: TGTGCCAGCAGCCGCCCAGGGATATACAAGCAGTACTTC
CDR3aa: CASSRPGIYKQYF

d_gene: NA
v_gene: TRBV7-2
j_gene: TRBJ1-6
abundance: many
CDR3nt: TGTGCCAGCAGCACCAACCGGGTTCCTAATTCACCCCTCCACTTT
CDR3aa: CASSTNRVPNSPLHF

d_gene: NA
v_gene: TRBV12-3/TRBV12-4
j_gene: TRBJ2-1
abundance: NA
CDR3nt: TGTGCCAGCAGCCCAGCCGGGCGGGGGCGCTTC
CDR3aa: CASSPAGRGRF

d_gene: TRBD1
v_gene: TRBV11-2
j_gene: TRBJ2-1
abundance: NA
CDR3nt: TGTGCCAGCAGCTTAGATCGAGTTAAGACAGGGTGGTACAATGAGCAGTTCTTC
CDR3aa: CASSLDRVKTGWYNEQFF

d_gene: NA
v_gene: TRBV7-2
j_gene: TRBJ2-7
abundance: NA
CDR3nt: TGTGCCAGCAGCCTTGGGGGGCCACCCGAGCAGTACTTC
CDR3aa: CASSLGGPPEQYF

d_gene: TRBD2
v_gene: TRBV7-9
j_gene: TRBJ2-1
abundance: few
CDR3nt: TGTGCCAGCAGCTTAGTGAGCGGGAACCGAAACTTC
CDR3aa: CASSLVSGNRNF

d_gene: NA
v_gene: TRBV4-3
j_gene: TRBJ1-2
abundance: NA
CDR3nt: TGCGCCAGCAGCCAGGATAACAGGGACTATGGCTACACCTTC
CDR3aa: CASSQDNRDYGYTF

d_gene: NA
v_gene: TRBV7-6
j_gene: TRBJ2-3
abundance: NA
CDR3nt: TGTGCCAGCAGGCCCCGAGTGGGGGTGCAAGATACGCAGTATTTT
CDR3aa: CASRPRVGVQDTQYF

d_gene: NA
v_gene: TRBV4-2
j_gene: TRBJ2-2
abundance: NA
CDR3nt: TGTGCCAGCAGCCAAGTCTCCTCACAGGGTAGGAGGGAGCTGTTTTTT
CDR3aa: CASSQVSSQGRRELFF

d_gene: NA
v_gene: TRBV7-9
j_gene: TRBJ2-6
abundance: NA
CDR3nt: TGTGCCAGCAGCCAGGGCGTGGGACACCGAGGTTCTGGGGCCAACGTCCTGACTTTC
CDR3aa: CASSQGVGHRGSGANVLTF

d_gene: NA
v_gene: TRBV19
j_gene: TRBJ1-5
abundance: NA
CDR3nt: TGTGCCAGTAGTACCCGGCCGAAACAATTAGGCCGCTTTAGCAATCAGCCCCAGCATTTT
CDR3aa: CASSTRPKQLGRFSNQPQHF

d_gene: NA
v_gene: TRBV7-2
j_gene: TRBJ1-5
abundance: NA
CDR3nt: TGTGCCAGCAGCTTAGAGGGGAGTAACAATCAGCCCCAGCATTTT
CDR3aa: CASSLEGSNNQPQHF

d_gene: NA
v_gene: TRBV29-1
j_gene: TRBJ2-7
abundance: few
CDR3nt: TGCAGCGTTGAAGCGGCAGGGTTCTCCTACGAGCAGTACTTC
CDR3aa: CSVEAAGFSYEQYF

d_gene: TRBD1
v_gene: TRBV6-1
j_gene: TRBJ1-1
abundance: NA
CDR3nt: TGTGCCAGCATCCCTGGGACAGGGGGCATGAACACTGAAGCTTTCTTT
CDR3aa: CASIPGTGGMNTEAFF

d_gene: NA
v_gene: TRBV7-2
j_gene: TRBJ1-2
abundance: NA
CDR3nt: TGTGCCAGCAGCTTAGTGGGCGGATCTAACTATGGCTACACCTTC
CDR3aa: CASSLVGGSNYGYTF

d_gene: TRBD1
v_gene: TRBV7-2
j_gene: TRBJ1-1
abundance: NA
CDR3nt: TGTGCCAGCAGCTTATTTGCCGGGACAGGGGGGCTTAACACTGAAGCTTTCTTT
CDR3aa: CASSLFAGTGGLNTEAFF

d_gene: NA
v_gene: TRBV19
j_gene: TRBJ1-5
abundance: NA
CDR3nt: TGTGCCAGTAGTCCGAGGATTAGGCCCCAGCATTTT
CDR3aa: CASSPRIRPQHF

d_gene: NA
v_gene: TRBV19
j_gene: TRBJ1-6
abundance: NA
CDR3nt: TGTGCCAGCGCTCGACACGCGGGCCAAAATTCACCCCTCCACTTT
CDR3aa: CASARHAGQNSPLHF

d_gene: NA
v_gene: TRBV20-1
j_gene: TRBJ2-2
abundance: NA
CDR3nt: TGCAGTGCGGAAAGATTGGGGACCGGGGAGCTGTTTTTT
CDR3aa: CSAERLGTGELFF